This entry is about one TCR beta chain. These data belong to a study of CD8 T cells in ankylosing spondylitis. TCRdb itself ran the 5' RACE reads through MiXCR, one entry per CDR3 protein. The profile shows a few hundred thousand distinct CDR3 sequences, roughly 10% of them singletons. The length of the CDR3 is 14 residues. Germline V CDR1 and CDR2: SGHRS, YFSETQ. V was shortened by 2 bases and J by 2 bases, with 9 bases between the two germline ends. This TCR was recovered from a female donor with ankylosing spondylitis or in good health (not recorded which). The sample comprised blood, either unsorted or a sorted T cell fraction (not recorded which). This chain links TRBV5-1 with TRBJ2-3, with TRBD2 as a possible D gene (6 bases). CDR3: CASSFGGTTDTQYF. CDR3 coding DNA: TGCGCCAGCAGCTTCGGGGGAACCACAGATACGCAGTATTTT.